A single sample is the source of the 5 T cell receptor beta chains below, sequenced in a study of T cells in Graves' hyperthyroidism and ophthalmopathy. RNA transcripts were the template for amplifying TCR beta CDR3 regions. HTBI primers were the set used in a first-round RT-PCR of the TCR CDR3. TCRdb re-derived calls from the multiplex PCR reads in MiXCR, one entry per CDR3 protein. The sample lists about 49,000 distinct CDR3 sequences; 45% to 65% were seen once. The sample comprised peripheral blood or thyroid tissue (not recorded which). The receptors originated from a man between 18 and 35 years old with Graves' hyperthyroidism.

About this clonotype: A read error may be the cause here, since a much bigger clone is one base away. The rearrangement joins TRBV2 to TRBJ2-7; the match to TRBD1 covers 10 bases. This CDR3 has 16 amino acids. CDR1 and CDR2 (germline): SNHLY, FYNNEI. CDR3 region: CASSYSRDRGLYEQHF. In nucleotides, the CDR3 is TGTGCCAGCAGTTACTCGAGGGACAGGGGACTCTACGAGCAGCACTTC.

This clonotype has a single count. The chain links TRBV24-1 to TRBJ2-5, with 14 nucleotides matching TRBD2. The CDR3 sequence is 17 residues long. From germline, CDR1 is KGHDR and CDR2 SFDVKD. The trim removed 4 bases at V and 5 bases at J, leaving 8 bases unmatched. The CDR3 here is CATSEGLAGVVVETQYF. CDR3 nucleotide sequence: TGTGCCACCAGTGAGGGACTAGCGGGAGTTGTGGTCGAGACCCAGTACTTC.

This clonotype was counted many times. The CDR3 region has the DNA TGCGCCAGCAGCGAGAGGTGGGGGACCCACGAGCAGTACTTC. It codes for CASSERWGTHEQYF. V and J are TRBV5-1 and TRBJ2-7, with D perhaps assigned TRBD1 or TRBD2 (5 bases each). The germline V gene has CDR1 SGHRS and CDR2 YFSETQ. Trimming left V 4 bases short and J 5 bases short, with 16 bases between. The CDR3 consists of 14 residues.

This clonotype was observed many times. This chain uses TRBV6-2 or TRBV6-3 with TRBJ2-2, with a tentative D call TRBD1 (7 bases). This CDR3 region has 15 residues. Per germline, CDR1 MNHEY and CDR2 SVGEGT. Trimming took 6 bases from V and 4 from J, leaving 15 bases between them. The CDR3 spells CASSTGEVATGELFF. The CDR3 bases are TGTGCCAGCAGCACAGGGGAGGTGGCCACCGGGGAGCTGTTTTTT.

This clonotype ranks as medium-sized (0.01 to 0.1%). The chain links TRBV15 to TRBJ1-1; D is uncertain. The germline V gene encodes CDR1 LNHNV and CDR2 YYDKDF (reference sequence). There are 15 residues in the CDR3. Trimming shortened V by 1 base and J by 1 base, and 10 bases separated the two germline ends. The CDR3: CATSRVFAENTEAFF. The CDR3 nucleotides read TGTGCCACCAGCAGAGTTTTCGCGGAGAACACTGAAGCTTTCTTT. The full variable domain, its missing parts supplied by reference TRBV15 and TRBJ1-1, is DAMVIQNPRYQVTQFGKPVTLSCSQTLNHNVMYWYQQKSSQAPKLLFHYYDKDFNNEADTPDNFQSRRPNTSFCFLDIRSPGLGDTAMYLCATSRVFAENTEAFFGQGTRLTVV.